These T cell receptor beta chains were read from a single sample in a study of cytomegalovirus exposure and HLA in healthy donors. Assay: immunoSEQ multiplex PCR; the TCRdb copy retains only in-frame clones and omits some. The sample yields over 55,000 clones, more than 70% seen once. Material for sequencing was PBMCs. The receptors come from a man younger than 35 in good health and CMV-seronegative. The CDR3 runs from the conserved cysteine through the conserved F or W. D genes are given only for firm matches. Only part of the rows carry a size: once, few, many, or a class if the clone is expanded.

>.|.|TRBJ1-5|TRBV6-6
TGTGCCAGCAACTTTAACAGGGCTAATCAGCCCCAGCATTTT
CASNFNRANQPQHF
>.|TRBD1|TRBJ2-7|TRBV9
TGTGCCAGCAGCGTAGAAGGGGGCTTCTCCTACGAGCAGTACTTC
CASSVEGGFSYEQYF
>.|.|TRBJ2-7|TRBV28
TGTGCCAGCCTGGGGGGGGCCCCCGAGCAGTACTTC
CASLGGAPEQYF
>.|TRBD1|TRBJ2-1|TRBV10-1
TGCGCCAGCAGTGGGGACAGTTACAATGAGCAGTTCTTC
CASSGDSYNEQFF
>.|.|TRBJ1-2|TRBV27
TGTGCCAGCAGTTTTATCGGGGATCCCTATGGCTACACCTTC
CASSFIGDPYGYTF
>few|TRBD1|TRBJ1-5|TRBV7-9
TGTGCCAGCAGCTCACAGGGGGAAGCCCAGCCCCAGCATTTT
CASSSQGEAQPQHF
>.|.|TRBJ1-1|TRBV7-2
TGTGCCAGCAGCCCCCGTTTTCCCACTGAAGCTTTCTTT
CASSPRFPTEAFF
>.|.|TRBJ1-6|TRBV7-8
TGTGCCAGCAGCTTTCCTGGACTAAATTCACCCCTCCACTTT
CASSFPGLNSPLHF
>.|TRBD2|TRBJ2-7|TRBV13
TGTGCCAGCAGTTATAGCGGGGGGATCTACGAGCAGTACTTC
CASSYSGGIYEQYF
>.|.|TRBJ1-2|TRBV5-1
TGCGCCAGCAGCGGAACCGGGGTGGTTGGCTACACCTTC
CASSGTGVVGYTF
>.|.|TRBJ2-7|TRBV5-1
TGCGCCAGCAGCTTGGAGTATAGGACAGACTACGAGCAGTACTTC
CASSLEYRTDYEQYF
>.|.|TRBJ2-7|TRBV6-5
TGTGCCAGCAGTTACCGTTGGCGGGGTTCCTACGAGCAGTACTTC
CASSYRWRGSYEQYF
>.|.|TRBJ1-1|TRBV19
TGTGCCAGTAGTATAGTGGCCACCTTGAACACTGAAGCTTTCTTT
CASSIVATLNTEAFF
>once|.|TRBJ1-1|TRBV4-1
TGCGCCAGCAGCCTCGGGACTACGTTGAACACTGAAGCTTTCTTT
CASSLGTTLNTEAFF
>.|.|TRBJ1-5|TRBV29-1
TGCACCTCGGGGGGGGTCAGCAATCAGCCCCAGCATTTT
CTSGGVSNQPQHF
>.|.|TRBJ2-7|TRBV9
TGTGCCAGCAGCGGGGGAGTCCTGAGCTCCTACGAGCAGTACTTC
CASSGGVLSSYEQYF
>.|.|TRBJ1-4|TRBV5-4
TGTGCCAGCAGCACGGAAATGAGGGATGAAAAACTGTTTTTT
CASSTEMRDEKLFF
>few|.|TRBJ1-1|TRBV30
TGTGCCTGGAGTGTAGGGGTCACTGAAGCTTTCTTT
CAWSVGVTEAFF
>.|TRBD1|TRBJ2-7|TRBV12-5
TGTGCTAGTGGTTTGGCCCCCGGGACAGGGACCCCCTACGAGCAGTACTTC
CASGLAPGTGTPYEQYF
>.|.|TRBJ2-2|TRBV6-4
TGTGCCAGCAGTGTACAGGGGAACACCGGGGAGCTGTTTTTT
CASSVQGNTGELFF
>few|.|TRBJ2-1|TRBV29-1
TGCAGCGTGGACTTCAGGGGAAGAAATGAGCAGTTCTTC
CSVDFRGRNEQFF
>.|.|TRBJ2-3|TRBV25-1
TGTGCCAGCAGTGAAAAGCCAAGCACAGATACGCAGTATTTT
CASSEKPSTDTQYF
>.|.|TRBJ2-3|TRBV4-1
TGCGCCAGCAGCCAAGACAGGGTCGCAGATACGCAGTATTTT
CASSQDRVADTQYF
>once|.|TRBJ1-2|TRBV6-5
TGTGCCAGCAGTTACCTCTTCGGGAATGGCTACACCTTC
CASSYLFGNGYTF
>.|TRBD1|TRBJ1-1|TRBV7-9
TGTGCCAGCAGCATCTGGACAGGGGGCGCGAATGAAGCTTTCTTT
CASSIWTGGANEAFF
>.|TRBD2|TRBJ2-7|TRBV28
TGTGCCAGCAGTTCCTCGGGGGGTCAGACGTACGAGCAGTACTTC
CASSSSGGQTYEQYF
>.|.|TRBJ1-6|TRBV6-6
TGTGCCAGCAGTTGGACAGACAATTCACCCCTCCACTTT
CASSWTDNSPLHF
>.|.|TRBJ1-1|TRBV7-9
TGTGCCAGCAGCGGGTGGGCGCCTGGTACTGAAGCTTTCTTT
CASSGWAPGTEAFF
>once|TRBD2|TRBJ2-1|TRBV7-2
TGTGCCAGCAGCTTAATAGCGGGACTGTACAATGAGCAGTTCTTC
CASSLIAGLYNEQFF
>.|.|TRBJ1-2|TRBV30
TGTGCCTGGAGTGTCCCAACCCCCAGGGGACCTAACTATGGCTACACCTTC
CAWSVPTPRGPNYGYTF
>.|.|TRBJ1-2|TRBV7-2
TGTGCCAGCAGCTACGGACGGGATTCAAACTATGGCTACACCTTC
CASSYGRDSNYGYTF
>once|.|TRBJ2-7|TRBV5-1
TGCGCCAGCAGCCCGGGGGGCGCTTACGAGCAGTACTTC
CASSPGGAYEQYF
>.|.|TRBJ2-7|TRBV29-1
TGCAGCGTGCGGACTGGCGAGCAGTACTTC
CSVRTGEQYF
>.|TRBD1|TRBJ1-2|TRBV10-2
TGCGCCAGCAGTGAAGGGACAGGGAACTATGGCTACACCTTC
CASSEGTGNYGYTF
>.|.|TRBJ1-5|TRBV28
TGTGCCAGCAAGCGGACAGTTCCTAATCAGCCCCAGCATTTT
CASKRTVPNQPQHF
>.|TRBD1|TRBJ2-7|TRBV10-3
TGTGCCATCAGTGACGTGCCGGGACAGGGTGACGAGCAGTACTTC
CAISDVPGQGDEQYF
>.|TRBD1|TRBJ2-7|TRBV6-5
TGTGCCAGTCGACAGGGAAGCTCCTACGAGCAGTACTTC
CASRQGSSYEQYF
>.|.|TRBJ2-5|TRBV29-1
TGCAGCGGAGAGGAAGGAAAGACCCAGTACTTC
CSGEEGKTQYF
>.|.|TRBJ1-1|TRBV7-9
TGTGCCAGCAGTCGTCTTCTCCGGGAGAACACTGAAGCTTTCTTT
CASSRLLRENTEAFF
>.|TRBD2|TRBJ2-3|TRBV7-3
TGTGCCAGCAGCTTCGGACTAGCGGGGAGTCAGTATTTT
CASSFGLAGSQYF
>few|.|TRBJ1-1|TRBV18
TGTGCCAGCTCACGGTCGGGTTCGAGCACTGAAGCTTTCTTT
CASSRSGSSTEAFF
>.|.|TRBJ1-1|TRBV25-1
TGTGCCAGCAGGTCGGGGGGCACTGAAGCTTTCTTT
CASRSGGTEAFF
>.|.|TRBJ2-3|TRBV28
TGTGCCAGCAGGGACAGATATACGCAGTATTTT
CASRDRYTQYF
>.|TRBD1|TRBJ1-2|TRBV6-5
TGTGCCAGCAGCACCACCGGGACAGGGGAGGGCTACACCTTC
CASSTTGTGEGYTF
>.|TRBD1|TRBJ1-3|TRBV9
TGTGCCAGCAGCGTGACAGGGGGTTCTGGAAACACCATATATTTT
CASSVTGGSGNTIYF
>.|.|TRBJ1-1|TRBV2
TGTGCCAGCAGTGAAGCGGGGGCCGGGGACACTGAAGCTTTCTTT
CASSEAGAGDTEAFF
>.|TRBD1|TRBJ1-1|TRBV6-5
TGTGCCAGCAGACAAGGGACAGTAGGGGACACTGAAGCTTTCTTT
CASRQGTVGDTEAFF
>.|.|TRBJ1-1|TRBV27
TGTGCCAGCAGTTTAGGCAGGGGAAGGGCTGAAGCTTTCTTT
CASSLGRGRAEAFF